This TCR beta chain was captured by sequencing in a study of T cells in Graves' hyperthyroidism and ophthalmopathy. Researchers took RNA transcripts and amplified the TCR beta CDR3 regions from them. The primer set for the first-round RT-PCR of the TCR CDR3 was HTBI. TCRdb re-analysed the multiplex PCR reads in MiXCR, keeping a single row per CDR3 protein. Among about 570,000 distinct CDR3 sequences listed, around 46% were seen once. Trimming left V 0 bases short and J 2 bases short, with 17 bases between. This CDR3 is 17 amino acids long. Germline values: CDR1 SGDLS, CDR2 YYNGEE. Remarks on this clonotype: Its target is not known.

The study, taken as a whole, reports: Ophthalmopathy was model-predicted a median 6.5 months pre-onset. Stable hyperthyroidism and ophthalmopathy were separated using 13 V-J signatures.

The V call is TRBV9, the J call TRBJ2-5; D uncertain. Specimen: peripheral blood or thyroid tissue (not recorded which). The source of this sequence is an adult woman with Graves' disease, either hyperthyroidism or ophthalmopathy (not recorded which). The CDR3 DNA sequence: TGTGCCAGCAGCGTAGCTCCCTGGGGAACCGATCAAGAGACCCAGTACTTC. It yields the protein CASSVAPWGTDQETQYF.